The 19 T cell receptor beta chains below were found in one sample sequenced in a study of metastatic and nonmetastatic thyroid tumors (TCRdb year 2020). Libraries came from PCR. Data came from an Illumina HiSeq 4000. Clones were called with MiXCR by TCRdb after fastp trimmed the public reads at Q25, and only in-frame beta chains were retained. The sample yields 12,000 to 15,000 clones; about 27% were counted once. The ten largest clones represent 3.5% to 5% of the sample. None of the patients had been given any treatment before thyroid surgery. The specimen was blood. All receptors come from a female donor with papillary thyroid cancer or a benign thyroid nodule (not recorded which). Some clones in this sample may be carry-over from other donors' samples.

This clone appeared a few times. The chain joins TRBV12-3 or TRBV12-4 to TRBJ2-7; 10 bases align to TRBD1. Germline trimming cut 6 bases from V and 5 bases from J; bases unmatched to any gene: 10. The CDR3 spans 15 residues. For the CDR3, the DNA is TGTGCCAGCAGGGGCCTCCGGGACAGGGGTCACGAGCAGTACTTC. Encoded protein: CASRGLRDRGHEQYF.

This clone has only a few counts. CDR3 sequence (DNA): TGTGCCACCAGTGATTCGTCGGGAGCGGCCGGGGAGCTGTTTTTT. The encoded protein is CATSDSSGAAGELFF. V gene TRBV24-1 combines with J gene TRBJ2-2, with D possibly matching TRBD2 (6 bases). This CDR3 is 15 amino acids long. In germline, CDR1 is KGHDR, CDR2 SFDVKD. V was pared by 2 bases and J by 6 bases, with 12 bases between.

This clone has just a few counts. One junction end disagrees with the germline gene, perhaps due to a read error. V is TRBV6-1 and J is TRBJ2-2; TRBD2 might be the D (5 bases). The CDR3 contains 15 residues. Germline V CDR1 and CDR2: MNHNS, SASEGT. The chain's CDR3 is CASSSGLFTTGELFF. CDR3 sequence (DNA): TGTGCCAGCAGTAGCGGACTTTTTACCACCGGTGAGCTGTTTTTT.

The sample holds a few counts of this clone. J is TRBJ2-1 and V is TRBV6-2 or TRBV6-3; no reliable D call. V was cut by 0 bases and J by 3 bases, with 6 bases left in between. The germline V gene encodes CDR1 MNHEY and CDR2 SVGEGT. The CDR3 length is 14 residues. The DNA of the CDR3 is TGTGCCAGCAGTTACTCCAGCGTCTACAATGAGCAGTTCTTC. Its translation: CASSYSSVYNEQFF.

This chain joins TRBV12-3 or TRBV12-4 and TRBJ2-7, with 9 bases that match TRBD2. Unmatched junction bases numbered 6, after V lost 6 bases and J lost 0 bases. This CDR3 spans 15 amino acids. The CDR3 DNA is TGTGCCAGCAGCCATAGCGGGAGAAGCTCCTACGAGCAGTACTTC. Protein product: CASSHSGRSSYEQYF.

This clone occurred a few times. This chain links TRBV30 with TRBJ1-2, with no clear D. CDR1 is GTSNPN and CDR2 is SVGIG in the germline V gene (reference sequence). The CDR3 length is 12 residues. Trimming left V 0 bases short and J 6 bases short, with 8 bases between. The CDR3, as DNA: TGTGCCTGGAGTGTACGTGGACATGGCTACACCTTC. This sequence encodes CAWSVRGHGYTF.

This clone was observed a few times. The V gene is TRBV12-5, the J gene TRBJ1-1; a possible D gene is TRBD1 (6 bases). In germline, CDR1 is LGHNT, CDR2 FRNRAP. V was cut by 8 bases and J by 9 bases, with 22 bases left in between. The CDR3 is made up of 14 amino acids. In DNA form, the CDR3 reads TGTGCTAGTTCCTTAAACATACAGGGCGGTAAAGCTTTCTTT. This codes for CASSLNIQGGKAFF.

By share, this clone ranks as medium-sized. V is TRBV5-1 and J is TRBJ2-1; D is unclear. In germline, CDR1 is SGHRS, CDR2 YFSETQ. The CDR3 covers 12 residues. V shed 0 bases and J shed 10 bases, with 8 bases lying between them. The CDR3 sequence is CASSLDSGEQFF. CDR3 nucleotide sequence: TGCGCCAGCAGCTTGGACAGTGGAGAGCAGTTCTTC.

In its sample, this clone was seen a few times. The chain is built from TRBV6-2 or TRBV6-3 and TRBJ1-1; no definite D call. The CDR3 has 13 amino acids. The V and J ends lost 4 bases and 7 bases respectively, with 13 bases between them. Per the germline V gene, CDR1 is MNHEY and CDR2 is SVGEGT. The CDR3 loop reads CASSLQVYGEAFF. The CDR3 DNA is TGTGCCAGCAGTTTGCAGGTGTACGGTGAAGCTTTCTTT.

This sequence joins TRBV20-1 and TRBJ2-1; 8 nucleotides match TRBD2. The CDR3 runs to 17 residues. The V gene end was trimmed by 2 bases and the J gene end by 7 bases; junction bases not matched to a gene: 16. The germline V gene encodes CDR1 DFQATT and CDR2 SNEGSKA (reference sequence). DNA for the CDR3: TGCAGTGCTAGACAGGTGCGAAGCGGGAGACGGAGGAATGAGCAGTTCTTC. Protein sequence: CSARQVRSGRRRNEQFF.

This clone ranks as medium-sized. The gene calls are TRBV6-2 or TRBV6-3 and TRBJ2-7, with D perhaps TRBD1 (6 bases). Germline CDR1 and CDR2: MNHEY and SVGEGT. V was shortened by 1 base and J by 3 bases, with 10 bases between the two germline ends. The CDR3 has 14 amino acids. This CDR3 is CASSYYGQNYEQYF. The CDR3 region has the DNA TGTGCCAGCAGTTACTATGGACAGAACTACGAGCAGTACTTC.

The chain recombines TRBV3-1 with TRBJ2-2; 8 bases map to TRBD2. Germline V CDR1 and CDR2: LGHDT, YNNKEL (reference sequence). Losses at the gene ends were 5 bases for V and 3 bases for J; bases not matched to a gene: 5. This CDR3 spans 15 amino acids. In DNA form, the CDR3 reads TGTGCCAGCAGCAAAGTCGGGAGGGACACCGGGGAGCTGTTTTTT. Translated: CASSKVGRDTGELFF.

The rearrangement links TRBV20-1 to TRBJ1-5; 7 nucleotides align to TRBD1. Unmatched junction bases numbered 2, after V lost 0 bases and J lost 0 bases. Germline V CDR1 and CDR2: DFQATT, SNEGSKA (reference sequence). The CDR3 spans 15 residues. The CDR3 DNA sequence: TGCAGTGCTAGAGACACAGGGGATAGCAATCAGCCCCAGCATTTT. Protein sequence: CSARDTGDSNQPQHF.

This chain joins TRBV20-1 and TRBJ2-1; D is unresolved. There are 15 residues in the CDR3. Trimming removed 1 base from V and 1 base from J, with 11 bases in between. The germline V gene encodes CDR1 DFQATT and CDR2 SNEGSKA (reference sequence). For the CDR3, the DNA is TGCAGTGCTAGAGTACGCGGAGTGTCCTACAATGAGCAGTTCTTC. Its protein is CSARVRGVSYNEQFF.

This clone was seen only once. The junction departs from germline at one end; a sequencing error may be responsible. The identical CDR3 is also encoded by other nucleotide sequences in the sample. J is TRBJ1-2 and V is TRBV4-3; D remains ambiguous. Germline CDR1 LGHNA, CDR2 YSLEER. This CDR3 is 15 amino acids long. The CDR3 DNA sequence: TGCGCCAGCAGCACCTGGTTGGGTGATCATTATGGATACACCTTC. Its protein product is CASSTWLGDHYGYTF.

The rearrangement uses TRBV7-2 and TRBJ2-7; tentatively, D is TRBD1 or TRBD2 (5 bases each). The germline V gene encodes CDR1 SGHTA and CDR2 FQGNSA. V lost 0 bases and J lost 6, with 12 bases in between. CDR3 length: 14 amino acids. The DNA of the CDR3 is TGTGCCAGCAGCTTAGCTGGTGGGGGTCTCGAGCAGTACTTC. This translates into CASSLAGGGLEQYF.

In its sample, this clone was seen a few times. The V call is TRBV28, the J call TRBJ1-3; weak D call: TRBD1 (6 bases). With 5 bases removed from V and 5 bases from J, the gap between germline ends came to 19 bases. In germline, CDR1 is MDHEN, CDR2 SYDVKM. The CDR3 contains 16 residues. Here the CDR3 reads CASSMSLDSGRNTIYF. The CDR3 DNA sequence: TGTGCCAGCAGTATGTCCCTGGACAGCGGGAGAAACACCATATATTTT.

This clone was observed at least ten times. This may be a read error, as it is one base from a much larger clone. J is TRBJ2-2 and V is TRBV5-1; perhaps D is TRBD1 or TRBD2 (6 bases each). V was cut by 6 bases and J by 9 bases, with 24 bases left in between. Germline CDR1 SGHRS, CDR2 YFSETQ. The CDR3 contains 16 residues. As DNA, the CDR3 is TGCGCCAGCAACATACAGGGTAGAGGAGGGACCAGGGAGCTGTTTTTT. Translation gives CASNIQGRGGTRELFF.

This clone is labeled medium-sized. CDR3 loop: CASSEGRGRLPDTQYF. The CDR3 nucleotides read TGTGCCAGCAGTGAAGGGAGGGGGCGTCTTCCAGATACGCAGTATTTT. V and J are TRBV6-1 and TRBJ2-3; D possibly corresponds to TRBD1 (7 bases). The CDR3 sequence is 16 residues long. CDR1 and CDR2 (germline): MNHNS, SASEGT. V lost 1 base, J lost 4 bases, and 15 bases lay in between.